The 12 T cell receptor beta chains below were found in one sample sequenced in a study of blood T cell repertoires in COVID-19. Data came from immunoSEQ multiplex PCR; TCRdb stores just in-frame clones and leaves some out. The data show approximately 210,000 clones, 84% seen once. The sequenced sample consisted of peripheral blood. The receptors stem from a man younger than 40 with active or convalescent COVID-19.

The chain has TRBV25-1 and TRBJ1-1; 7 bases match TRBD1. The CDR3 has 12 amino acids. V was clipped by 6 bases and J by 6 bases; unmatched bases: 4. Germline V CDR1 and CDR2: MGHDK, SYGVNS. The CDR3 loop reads CASRLDRAEAFF. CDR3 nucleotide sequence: TGTGCCAGCAGGCTCGACAGGGCTGAAGCTTTCTTT.

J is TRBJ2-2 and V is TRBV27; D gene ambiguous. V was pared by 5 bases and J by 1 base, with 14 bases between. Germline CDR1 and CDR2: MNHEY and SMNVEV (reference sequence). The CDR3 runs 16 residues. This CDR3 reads CASSPPERLNTGELFF. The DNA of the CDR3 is TGTGCCAGCAGTCCCCCCGAGCGCCTGAACACCGGGGAGCTGTTTTTT.

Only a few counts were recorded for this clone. The CDR3 DNA reads as TGTGCCAGCAGTTTATCGCGGGGGGCGAACACTGAAGCTTTCTTT. It translates to CASSLSRGANTEAFF. V gene TRBV28 combines with J gene TRBJ1-1; D possibly corresponds to TRBD1 (6 bases). CDR3 length: 15 amino acids. Trimming took off 1 base at V and 1 base at J, with 10 bases between the two ends. Germline V lookup: CDR1 MDHEN, CDR2 SYDVKM.

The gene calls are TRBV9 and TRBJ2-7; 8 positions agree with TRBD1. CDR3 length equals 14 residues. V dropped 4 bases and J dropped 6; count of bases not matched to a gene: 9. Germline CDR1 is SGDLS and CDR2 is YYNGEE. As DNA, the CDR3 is TGTGCCAGCAGCCCCAGCGGACAGGGACTCGAGCAGTACTTC. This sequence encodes CASSPSGQGLEQYF.

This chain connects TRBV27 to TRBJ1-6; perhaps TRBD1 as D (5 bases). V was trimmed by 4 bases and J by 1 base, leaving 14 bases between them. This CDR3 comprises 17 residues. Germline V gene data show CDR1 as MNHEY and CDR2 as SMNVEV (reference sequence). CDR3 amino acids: CASSSGRERSYNSPLHF. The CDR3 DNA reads TGTGCCAGCAGTTCGGGCAGGGAAAGATCCTATAATTCACCCCTCCACTTT.

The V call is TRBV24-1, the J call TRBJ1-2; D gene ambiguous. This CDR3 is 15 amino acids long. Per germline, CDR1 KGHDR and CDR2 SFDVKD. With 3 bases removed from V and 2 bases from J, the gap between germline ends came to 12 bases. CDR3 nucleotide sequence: TGTGCCACCAGTGATCCCCGTGTGGGCAACTATGGCTACACCTTC. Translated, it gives CATSDPRVGNYGYTF.

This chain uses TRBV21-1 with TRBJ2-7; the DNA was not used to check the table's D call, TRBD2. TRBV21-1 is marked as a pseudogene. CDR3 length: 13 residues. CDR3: CASSRGVGWEQYF. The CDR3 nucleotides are TGTGCCAGCAGCCGCGGGGTGGGGTGGGAGCAGTACTTC.

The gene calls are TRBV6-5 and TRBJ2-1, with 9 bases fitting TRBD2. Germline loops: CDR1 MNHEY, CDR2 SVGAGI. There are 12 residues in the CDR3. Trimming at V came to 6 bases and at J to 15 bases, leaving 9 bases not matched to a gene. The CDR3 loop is CASSPSGRRWFF. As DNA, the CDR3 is TGTGCCAGCAGCCCAAGCGGGAGGAGGTGGTTCTTC.

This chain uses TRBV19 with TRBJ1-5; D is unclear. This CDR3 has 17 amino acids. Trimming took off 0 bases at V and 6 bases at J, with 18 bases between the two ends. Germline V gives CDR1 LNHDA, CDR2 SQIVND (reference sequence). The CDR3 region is CASSIDLPISSGQPQHF. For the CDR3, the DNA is TGTGCCAGTAGTATAGACCTCCCCATCTCATCCGGTCAGCCCCAGCATTTT.

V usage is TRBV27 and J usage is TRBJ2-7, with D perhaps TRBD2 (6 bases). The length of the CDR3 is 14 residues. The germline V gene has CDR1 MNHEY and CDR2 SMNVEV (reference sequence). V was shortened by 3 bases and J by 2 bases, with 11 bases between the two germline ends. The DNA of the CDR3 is TGTGCCAGCAGTTTCGGTAGCGGCACCTACGAGCAGTACTTC. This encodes CASSFGSGTYEQYF.

The CDR3 coding sequence is TGTGCCAGCAGCCATGCCCGGGACAGGGACAACTATGGCTACACCTTC. Amino acid sequence: CASSHARDRDNYGYTF. V is TRBV4-2 and J is TRBJ1-2; TRBD1 matches 9 bases. J lost 2 bases, V lost 3 bases, and 7 bases had no gene match. CDR3 length: 16 residues. CDR1 is LGHNA, CDR2 YNFKEQ, per germline.

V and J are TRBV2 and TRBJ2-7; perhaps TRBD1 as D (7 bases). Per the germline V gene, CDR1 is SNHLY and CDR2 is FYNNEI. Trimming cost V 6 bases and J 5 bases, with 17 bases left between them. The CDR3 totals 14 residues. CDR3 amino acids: CASSMTGWEDEQYF. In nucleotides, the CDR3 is TGTGCCAGCAGCATGACAGGGTGGGAGGACGAGCAGTACTTC.